Detailed here is one T cell receptor beta chain. Antigen: not known. Time point noted: newly diagnosed GD, antithyroid drugs for less than 3 months. The TCR library was made from RNA extracted from PBMCs. The data belong to a study of regulatory T cells in long-lasting Graves disease. iRepertoire HTBI primers and Arm-PCR of CDR3 regions built TCR beta libraries. Each CDR3 protein gets one entry after TCRdb re-called the multiplex PCR reads with MiXCR. The sample holds about 620,000 distinct CDR3 sequences, roughly 15% seen once. V lost 1 base to trimming and J lost 2 bases, with 9 bases between them. Germline V CDR1 and CDR2: SGHNT, YYREEE (reference sequence). The CDR3 spans 14 residues. Findings and limits, study-wide: With persistent disease, TRBV28, TRBJ1-2 and TRBJ2-5 were the favored segments.

This sample was also put to use in a study of T cells in Graves' hyperthyroidism and ophthalmopathy. That investigation notes: Recently diagnosed hyperthyroidism of less than 2 months' duration affected patients aged 18 to 65. The model foresaw ophthalmopathy a median roughly 6.3 months prior to onset.

The chain carries TRBV5-4 and TRBJ1-2; D is perhaps TRBD1 (5 bases). The source is a woman in her 30s with Graves disease. The specimen was peripheral blood mononuclear cells (PBMCs), collected at new diagnosis, from a patient treated with antithyroid drugs. The CDR3, as DNA: TGTGCCAGCAGCTTGTGGGGCGGGAACTATGGCTACACCTTC. This codes for CASSLWGGNYGYTF.